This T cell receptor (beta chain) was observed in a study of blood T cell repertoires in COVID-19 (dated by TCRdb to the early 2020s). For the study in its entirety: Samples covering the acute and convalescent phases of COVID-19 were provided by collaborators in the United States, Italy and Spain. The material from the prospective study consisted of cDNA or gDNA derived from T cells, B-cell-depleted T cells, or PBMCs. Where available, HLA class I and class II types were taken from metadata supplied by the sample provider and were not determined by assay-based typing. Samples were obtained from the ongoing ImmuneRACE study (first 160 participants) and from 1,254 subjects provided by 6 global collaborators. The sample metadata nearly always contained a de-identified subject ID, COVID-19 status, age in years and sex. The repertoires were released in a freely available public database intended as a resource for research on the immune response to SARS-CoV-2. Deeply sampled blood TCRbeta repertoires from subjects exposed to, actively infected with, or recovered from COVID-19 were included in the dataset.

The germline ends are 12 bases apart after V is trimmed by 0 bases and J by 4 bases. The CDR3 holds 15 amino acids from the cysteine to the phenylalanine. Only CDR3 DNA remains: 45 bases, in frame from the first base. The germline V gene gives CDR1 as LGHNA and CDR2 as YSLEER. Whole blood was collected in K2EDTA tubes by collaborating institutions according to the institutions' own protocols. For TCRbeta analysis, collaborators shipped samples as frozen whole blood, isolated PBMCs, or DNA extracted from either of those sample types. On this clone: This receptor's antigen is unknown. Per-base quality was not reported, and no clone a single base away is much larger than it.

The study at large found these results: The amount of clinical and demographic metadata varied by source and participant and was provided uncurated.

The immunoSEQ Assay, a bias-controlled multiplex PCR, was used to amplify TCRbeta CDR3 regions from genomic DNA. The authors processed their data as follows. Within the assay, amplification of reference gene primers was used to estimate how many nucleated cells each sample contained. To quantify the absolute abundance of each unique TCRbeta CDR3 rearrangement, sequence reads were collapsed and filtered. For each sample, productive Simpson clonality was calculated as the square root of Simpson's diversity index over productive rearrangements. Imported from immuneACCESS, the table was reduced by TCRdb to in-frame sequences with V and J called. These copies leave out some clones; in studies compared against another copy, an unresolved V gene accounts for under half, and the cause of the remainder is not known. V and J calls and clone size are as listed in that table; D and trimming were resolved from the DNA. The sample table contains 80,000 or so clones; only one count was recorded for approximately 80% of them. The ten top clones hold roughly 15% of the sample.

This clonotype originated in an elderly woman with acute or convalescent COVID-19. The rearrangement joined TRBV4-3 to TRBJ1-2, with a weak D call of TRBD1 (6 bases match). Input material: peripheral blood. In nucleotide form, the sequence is TGCGCCAGCAGCCAAGATGGACAGCTGGGCTATGGCTACACCTTC. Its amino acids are CASSQDGQLGYGYTF.